This T cell receptor (beta chain) was recorded in a study of CD8 T cells in ankylosing spondylitis. With respect to this clonotype: Its antigen is as yet unknown.

Broader study findings: From matched ankylosing spondylitis synovial fluid, disease-linked clones were reportedly recovered at significantly enriched levels. Ankylosing spondylitis blood seemed to carry a telltale TCR beta motif made of eight or nine highly homologous variants.

This CDR3 region has 13 residues. Germline V CDR1 and CDR2: SEHNR, FQNEAQ (reference sequence). Trimming took 2 bases from V and 7 from J; bases not matched to a gene: 0. Using its own MiXCR run on the 5' RACE reads, TCRdb lists one record per CDR3 protein. Of 220,000 or so distinct CDR3 sequences listed, about 17% are singletons. This TCR derives from a male donor with ankylosing spondylitis. The chain is built from TRBV7-9 and TRBJ2-1, with 9 bases lining up with TRBD2. The sequencing sample was made of blood, either unsorted or a sorted T cell fraction (not recorded which). The CDR3 region has the DNA TGTGCCAGCAGCTTAAGCGGGGGGAATGAGCAGTTCTTC. It translates to CASSLSGGNEQFF.